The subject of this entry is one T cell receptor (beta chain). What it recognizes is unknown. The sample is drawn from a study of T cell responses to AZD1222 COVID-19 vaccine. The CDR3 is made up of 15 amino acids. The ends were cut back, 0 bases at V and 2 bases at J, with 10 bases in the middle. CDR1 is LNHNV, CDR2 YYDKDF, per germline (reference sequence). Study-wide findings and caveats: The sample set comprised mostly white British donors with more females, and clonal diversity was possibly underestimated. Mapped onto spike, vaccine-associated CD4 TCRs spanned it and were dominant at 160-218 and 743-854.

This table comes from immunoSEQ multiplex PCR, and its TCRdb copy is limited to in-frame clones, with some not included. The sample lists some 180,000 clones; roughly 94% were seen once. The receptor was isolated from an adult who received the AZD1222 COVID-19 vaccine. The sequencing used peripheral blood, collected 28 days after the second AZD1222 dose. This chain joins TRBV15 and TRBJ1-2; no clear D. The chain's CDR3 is CATSRDRRQNYGYTF. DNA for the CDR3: TGTGCCACCAGCAGAGATCGCCGGCAGAACTATGGCTACACCTTC.